This record concerns one TCR beta chain sequence. Its antigen is currently unknown. The V and J ends lost 7 bases and 1 base, in that order; junction bases with no gene match: 7. Germline V CDR1 and CDR2: MNHNS, SASEGT. This CDR3 contains 15 residues. TCRdb's copy holds only in-frame clones and misses some; the assay was immunoSEQ multiplex PCR. The repertoire holds approximately 15,000 clones, with around nine tenths as singletons. This sample is drawn from a study of T cell repertoires and Cas9 in healthy adults. Whole-study findings and limits: SpCas9-reactive regulatory T cells reportedly mitigated SpCas9-reactive effector T cells in vitro.

V gene TRBV6-1 combines with J gene TRBJ1-3, with 7 bases aligning to TRBD1. The receptor was derived from a human donor in good health. The sequenced sample was Tregs (CD4+, CD25+, CD127-, CD137-, CD154-) from PBMCs; culture status not recorded. The CDR3 DNA follows: TGTGCCAGCACCAGACAGGGAGAGTCTGGAAACACCATATATTTT. Its protein is CASTRQGESGNTIYF.